Below, one TCR beta chain is given with its context. This entry belongs to a study of blood T cell repertoires in COVID-19. This CDR3 region has 15 residues. V was clipped by 4 bases and J by 4 bases; unmatched bases: 6. Germline CDR1 reads SGHNT; CDR2 reads YYREEE (reference sequence). Authors' data handling: Quantification of nucleated cells was approximated via reference gene primer amplification. Assay used: immunoSEQ multiplex PCR; TCRdb lists only in-frame clones, some missing. The V and J calls and clone size were taken over from that table, and D and trimming were inferred from the DNA. There are 61,000 or so clones in the sample; around 88% occur only once, and 18% lies in the top ten.

What was sequenced was peripheral blood. This clonotype was sampled from an elderly woman with active COVID-19. The chain links TRBV5-4 to TRBJ1-1, with TRBD1 matching over 11 bases. CDR3: CASSRTGTGGTEAFF. The CDR3 nucleotides read TGTGCCAGCAGCAGGACCGGGACAGGGGGCACTGAAGCTTTCTTT.